Listed below are T cell receptor beta chains from one sample, sequenced in a study of T cell responses to AZD1222 COVID-19 vaccine. TCRdb's table, derived via immunoSEQ multiplex PCR, lists solely in-frame clones and lacks some. The table includes over 100,000 clones, around 93% detected once. Here the sequenced sample was peripheral blood, taken on day 0 of AZD1222 vaccination. These receptors were taken from an adult in good health. Each CDR3 is given with its conserved first and last residue. Fields, in order: D gene, V gene, CDR3 protein. A D gene is named only where the DNA matches it firmly.

NA TRBV3-1/TRBV3-2 CASSQATSGQPQHF
TRBD1 TRBV12-3/TRBV12-4 CASTYDRDYGYTF
NA TRBV6-5 CASSTGHTEAFF
NA TRBV12-5 CASGPSGVQGYTF
NA TRBV5-1 CASSIDASSGGGYTF
NA TRBV28 CASSTPVGHYSNQPQHF
NA TRBV6-1 CASSEPWEQFF
NA TRBV4-2 CASSQRPDWAYQAGELFF
NA TRBV28 CASSPGYQETQYF
NA TRBV9 CASSVGDAFEEQYF
NA TRBV18 CASSRTQEMNTEAFF
TRBD1 TRBV5-1 CASSLGTGGWGTPQHF
NA TRBV6-2/TRBV6-3 CASSPLWTQETQYF
NA TRBV10-3 CAISEQGLGNQPQHF
NA TRBV10-3 CAISDGQRNSPLHF
NA TRBV4-2 CASSQEGSGATYGYTF
NA TRBV4-1 CASSQETQAGQPQHF
TRBD2 TRBV3-1/TRBV3-2 CASSPHHSGTNTGELFF
NA TRBV27 CASSGGGYQPQHF
TRBD1 TRBV30 CAWSGQGGNTGELFF
NA TRBV6-5 CASSFVGPYNEQFF
TRBD2 TRBV11-3 CASSPSGDSGNSLEQFF
TRBD1 TRBV5-1 CASSRRQGQFGEQYF
NA TRBV7-9 CASSPNGIGYTF
TRBD1 TRBV18 CASSLSPGTGRSYTEAFF
TRBD2 TRBV5-4 CASSSVAGGQGEQFF
NA TRBV28 CASRPSTLILWTQETQYF
NA TRBV9 CASSVEPGGETLHF
TRBD2 TRBV27 CASSLYIAGGTDTQYF
TRBD1 TRBV19 CASSTGTGGAETQYF
NA TRBV19 CASGTQADQPQHF
NA TRBV29-1 CSAATGLTEAFF
NA TRBV25-1 CASTPGGEFSPLHF
NA TRBV27 CASSFWGFGSTDTQYF
NA TRBV5-4 CASSLRRAGVTDTQYF
TRBD1 TRBV6-5 CASGDRATEAFF
NA TRBV5-4 CASSPGNREKLFF
NA TRBV19 CASSMGYSGEKLFF
NA TRBV27 CASSRDNQPQHF
TRBD1 TRBV4-3 CASSRLTGGRTEAFF
NA TRBV4-2 CASSQGVGRSSPLHF
NA TRBV2 CASSEWGGVTTDTQYF
NA TRBV18 CASSPPGKGGQETQYF
NA TRBV18 CASSPPAGEKLFF
TRBD1 TRBV19 CASSIYRGAGDNSPLHF
NA TRBV28 CASSLTQRGYTF
TRBD2 TRBV6-2/TRBV6-3 CASSYRAFGSGGSTREQYF
NA TRBV30 CAWNQGSGNTIYF
TRBD1 TRBV2 CASIGRGNEKLFF
NA TRBV6-5 CASRRQSNQPQHF
NA TRBV30 CAWSITGTETQYF
NA TRBV5-6 CASSGTPQETQYF
TRBD1 TRBV19 CASRGTVGAYEQYF
NA TRBV11-2 CASSLETRGYTF
NA TRBV3-1/TRBV3-2 CASSQEQSSTDTQYF